These T cell receptor beta chains were read from a single sample in a study of CD8+ T cells in alopecia areata. Produced via immunoSEQ multiplex PCR; TCRdb's table is partial and in-frame only. This table holds about 140,000 clones, roughly 50% found once. The source was CD4+ T cells sorted from blood, collected at week 0. These receptors all stem from a human donor with alopecia areata. CDR3s include the opening cysteine and the closing phenylalanine or tryptophan. The order of the fields is V gene, J gene, CDR3 protein.

V: TRBV27
J: TRBJ1-3
CDR3: CASSRGPFGNTIYF

V: TRBV2
J: TRBJ2-7
CDR3: CASSLRARVEQYF

V: TRBV7-6
J: TRBJ2-7
CDR3: CASSRQGYEQYF

V: TRBV15
J: TRBJ1-4
CDR3: CATSWDRSGNEKLFF

V: TRBV5-1
J: TRBJ2-3
CDR3: CASSLGLDRRTDTQYF

V: TRBV5-1
J: TRBJ2-1
CDR3: CASSPKTSGGLSSYNEQFF

V: TRBV5-4
J: TRBJ1-6
CDR3: CASSLGDSPGDSPLHF

V: TRBV27
J: TRBJ2-5
CDR3: CASSTLGTTQETQYF

V: TRBV7-8
J: TRBJ2-5
CDR3: CASSIGTSGVVGETQYF

V: TRBV30
J: TRBJ1-2
CDR3: CAWRDNPFAGYTF

V: TRBV29-1
J: TRBJ1-1
CDR3: CSVRSRLVETEAFF

V: TRBV4-2
J: TRBJ2-5
CDR3: CASSQDLLGRGETQYF

V: TRBV29-1
J: TRBJ1-3
CDR3: CSGERGNTIYF

V: TRBV18
J: TRBJ1-2
CDR3: CASSPDGTLGRSGYTF

V: TRBV11-2
J: TRBJ2-7
CDR3: CASSPQTYSYEQYF

V: TRBV5-6
J: TRBJ1-1
CDR3: CASSLVSGTEAFF

V: TRBV10-3
J: TRBJ2-5
CDR3: CAISLSGTSGGETQYF

V: TRBV5-1
J: TRBJ1-2
CDR3: CASSFTGLYGYTF

V: TRBV2
J: TRBJ1-2
CDR3: CASSEALHIRF

V: TRBV30
J: TRBJ2-1
CDR3: CAWSVVGLAGDRLF

V: TRBV7-9
J: TRBJ1-4
CDR3: CASSQIGSGNEKLFF

V: TRBV30
J: TRBJ1-1
CDR3: CAWSVSQGATEAFF

V: TRBV9
J: TRBJ2-5
CDR3: CASSRGWKALGETQYF

V: TRBV28
J: TRBJ1-1
CDR3: CASSLTGTRTEAFF

V: TRBV18
J: TRBJ1-4
CDR3: CASSYESGTGGPGEKLFF

V: TRBV15
J: TRBJ2-3
CDR3: CATSRDLGTDTQYF

V: TRBV5-1
J: TRBJ2-6
CDR3: CASTPSDRRANVLTF

V: TRBV7-9
J: TRBJ1-2
CDR3: CASSSQGPSNGYTF

V: TRBV5-1
J: TRBJ2-6
CDR3: CASRETGANVLTF

V: TRBV29-1
J: TRBJ2-7
CDR3: CSVGFRASVSYEQYF

V: TRBV19
J: TRBJ2-3
CDR3: CASSSILAGSTDTQYF

V: TRBV7-2
J: TRBJ2-5
CDR3: CASSWVVTPKETQYF